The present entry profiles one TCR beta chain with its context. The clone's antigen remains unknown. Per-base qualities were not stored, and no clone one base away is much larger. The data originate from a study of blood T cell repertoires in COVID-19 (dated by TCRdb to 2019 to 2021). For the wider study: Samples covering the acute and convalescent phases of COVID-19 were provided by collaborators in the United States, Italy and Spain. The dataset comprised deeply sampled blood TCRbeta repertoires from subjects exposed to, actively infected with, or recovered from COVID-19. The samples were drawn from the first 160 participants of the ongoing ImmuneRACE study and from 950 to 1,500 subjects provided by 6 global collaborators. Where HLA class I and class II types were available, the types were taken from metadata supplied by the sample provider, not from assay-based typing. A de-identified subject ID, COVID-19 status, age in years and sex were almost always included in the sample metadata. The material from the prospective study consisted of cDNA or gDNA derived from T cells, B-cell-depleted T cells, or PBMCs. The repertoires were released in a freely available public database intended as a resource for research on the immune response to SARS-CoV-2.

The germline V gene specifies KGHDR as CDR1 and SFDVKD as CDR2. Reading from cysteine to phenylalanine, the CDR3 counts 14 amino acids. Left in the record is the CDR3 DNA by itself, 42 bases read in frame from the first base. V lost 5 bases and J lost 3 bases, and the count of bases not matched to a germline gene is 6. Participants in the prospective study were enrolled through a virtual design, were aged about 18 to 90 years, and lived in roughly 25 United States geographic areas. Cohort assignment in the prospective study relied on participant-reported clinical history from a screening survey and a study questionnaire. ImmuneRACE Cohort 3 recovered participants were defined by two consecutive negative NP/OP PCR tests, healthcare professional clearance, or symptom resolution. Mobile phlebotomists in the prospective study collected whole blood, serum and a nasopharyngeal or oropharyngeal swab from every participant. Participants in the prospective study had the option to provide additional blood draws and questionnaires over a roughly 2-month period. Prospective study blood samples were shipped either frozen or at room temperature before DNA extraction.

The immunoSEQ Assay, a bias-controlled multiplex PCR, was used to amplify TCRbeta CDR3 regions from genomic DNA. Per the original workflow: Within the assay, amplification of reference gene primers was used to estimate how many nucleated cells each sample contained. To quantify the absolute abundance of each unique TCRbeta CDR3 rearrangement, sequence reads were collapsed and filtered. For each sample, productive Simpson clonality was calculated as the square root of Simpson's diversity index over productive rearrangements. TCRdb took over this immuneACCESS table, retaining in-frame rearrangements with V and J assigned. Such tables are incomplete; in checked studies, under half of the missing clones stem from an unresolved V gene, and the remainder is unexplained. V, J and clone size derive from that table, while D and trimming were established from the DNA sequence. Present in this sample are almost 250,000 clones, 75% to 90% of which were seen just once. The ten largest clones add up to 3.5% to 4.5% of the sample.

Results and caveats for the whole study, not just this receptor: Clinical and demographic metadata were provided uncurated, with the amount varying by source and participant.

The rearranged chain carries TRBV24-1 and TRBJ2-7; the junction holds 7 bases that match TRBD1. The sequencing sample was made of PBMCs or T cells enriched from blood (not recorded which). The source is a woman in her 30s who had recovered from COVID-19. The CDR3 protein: CATSGTRDSYEQYF. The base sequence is TGTGCCACCAGTGGCACCCGGGACAGCTACGAGCAGTACTTC.